The entry below describes one TCR beta chain. This record comes from a study of blood T cell repertoires in COVID-19. Some clones are missing from TCRdb's copy, which holds only in-frame ones; the method was immunoSEQ multiplex PCR. Of about 260,000 clones listed, around 90% are singletons. Germline V gives CDR1 LNHDA, CDR2 SQIVND (reference sequence). CDR3 length: 14 amino acids. V was clipped by 5 bases and J by 0 bases, with 8 bases between them. While infection was still active, Seattle patients were enrolled and then followed longitudinally. The chain has TRBV19 and TRBJ1-5; D perhaps matches TRBD1 (6 bases). This receptor was obtained from a person under 35 with COVID-19, enrolled during active disease. The sequenced sample consisted of peripheral blood. The CDR3 sequence is CASSWGLSNQPQHF. The CDR3 DNA is TGTGCCAGTAGTTGGGGGCTTAGCAATCAGCCCCAGCATTTT.